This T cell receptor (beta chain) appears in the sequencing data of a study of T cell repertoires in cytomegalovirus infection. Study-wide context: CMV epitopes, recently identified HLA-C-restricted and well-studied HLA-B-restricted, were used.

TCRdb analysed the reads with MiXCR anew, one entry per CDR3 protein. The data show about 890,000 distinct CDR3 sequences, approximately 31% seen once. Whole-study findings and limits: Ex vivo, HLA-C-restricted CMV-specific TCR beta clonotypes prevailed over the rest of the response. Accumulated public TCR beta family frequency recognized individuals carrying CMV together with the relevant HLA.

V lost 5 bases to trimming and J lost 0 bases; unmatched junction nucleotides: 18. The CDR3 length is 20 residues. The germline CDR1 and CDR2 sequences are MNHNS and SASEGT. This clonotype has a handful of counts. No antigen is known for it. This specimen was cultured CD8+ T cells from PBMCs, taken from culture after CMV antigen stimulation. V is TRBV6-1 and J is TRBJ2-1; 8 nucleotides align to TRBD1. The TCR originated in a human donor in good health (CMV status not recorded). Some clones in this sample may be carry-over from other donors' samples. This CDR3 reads CASSTEAGTGQRSSYNEQFF. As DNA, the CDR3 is TGTGCCAGCAGTACCGAAGCAGGGACAGGACAGCGGAGCTCCTACAATGAGCAGTTCTTC.